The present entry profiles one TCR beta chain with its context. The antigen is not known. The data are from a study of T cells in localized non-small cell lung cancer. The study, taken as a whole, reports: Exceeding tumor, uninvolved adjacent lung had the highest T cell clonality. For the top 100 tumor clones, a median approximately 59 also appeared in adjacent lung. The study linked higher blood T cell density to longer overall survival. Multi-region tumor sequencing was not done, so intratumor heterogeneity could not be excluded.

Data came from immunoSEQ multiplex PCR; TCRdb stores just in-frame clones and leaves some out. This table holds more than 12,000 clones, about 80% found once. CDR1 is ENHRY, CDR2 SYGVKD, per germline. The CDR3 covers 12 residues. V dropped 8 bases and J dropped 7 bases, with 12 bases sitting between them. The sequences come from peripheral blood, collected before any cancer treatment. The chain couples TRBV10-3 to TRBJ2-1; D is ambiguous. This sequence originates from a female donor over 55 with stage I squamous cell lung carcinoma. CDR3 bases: TGTGCCATCGCGGCTCCAACTAATGAGCAGTTCTTC. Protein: CAIAAPTNEQFF.